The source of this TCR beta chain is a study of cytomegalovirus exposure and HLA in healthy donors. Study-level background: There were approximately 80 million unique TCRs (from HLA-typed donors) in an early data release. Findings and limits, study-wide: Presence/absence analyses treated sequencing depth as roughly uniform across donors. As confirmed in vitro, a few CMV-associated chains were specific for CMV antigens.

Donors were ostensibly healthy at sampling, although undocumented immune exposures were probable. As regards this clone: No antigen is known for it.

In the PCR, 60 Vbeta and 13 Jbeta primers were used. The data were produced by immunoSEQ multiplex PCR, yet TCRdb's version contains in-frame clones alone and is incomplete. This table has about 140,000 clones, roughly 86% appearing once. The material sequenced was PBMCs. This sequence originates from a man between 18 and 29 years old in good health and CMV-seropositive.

The chain's CDR3 is CASSFPRDRVFNEQFF. CDR3 DNA sequence: TGTGCCAGCAGTTTTCCCCGGGACAGGGTTTTCAATGAGCAGTTCTTC. The rearrangement links TRBV28 to TRBJ2-1; 9 nucleotides align to TRBD1. Trimming at V came to 3 bases and at J to 6 bases, leaving 9 bases not matched to a gene. CDR3 length equals 16 residues. Germline loops: CDR1 MDHEN, CDR2 SYDVKM.